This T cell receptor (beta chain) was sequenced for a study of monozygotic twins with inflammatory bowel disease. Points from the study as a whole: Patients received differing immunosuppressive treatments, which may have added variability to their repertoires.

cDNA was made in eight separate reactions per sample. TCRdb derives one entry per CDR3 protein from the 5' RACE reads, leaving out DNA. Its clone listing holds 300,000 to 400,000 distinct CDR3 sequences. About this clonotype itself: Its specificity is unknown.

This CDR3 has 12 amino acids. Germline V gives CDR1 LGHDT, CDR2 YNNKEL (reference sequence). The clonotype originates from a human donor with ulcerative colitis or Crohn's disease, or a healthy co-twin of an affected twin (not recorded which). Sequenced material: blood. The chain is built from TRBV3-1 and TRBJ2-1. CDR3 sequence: CASSQELNEQFF.